The 9 T cell receptor beta chains below come from one sample, sequenced in a study of T cells in Graves' hyperthyroidism and ophthalmopathy. RNA transcripts were the template for amplifying TCR beta CDR3 regions. Primed by the HTBI set, a first-round RT-PCR was run on the TCR CDR3. TCRdb ran MiXCR on the multiplex PCR reads and lists one entry per CDR3 protein. The repertoire includes approximately 95,000 distinct CDR3 sequences, 35% to 50% of them detected once, and around 9.6% sits in the top ten. The sample comprised peripheral blood or thyroid tissue (not recorded which). These receptor sequences come from a woman between 25 and 40 years old with Graves' hyperthyroidism.

In the case of this clonotype: This may be a read error: a much more frequent sequence differs by one nucleotide. The CDR3 protein is CASSQTYGLAGGNTGELLF. CDR3 in DNA: TGTGCCAGCAGCCAAACCTACGGTCTAGCGGGAGGGAACACCGGGGAGCTGCTTTTT. This chain joins TRBV14 and TRBJ2-2; 12 bases are shared with TRBD2. CDR1 is SGHDN and CDR2 is FVKESK in the germline V gene. There are 19 residues in the CDR3.

J is TRBJ2-7 and V is TRBV20-1; D may correspond to TRBD1 or TRBD2 (5 bases each). CDR3 length equals 12 residues. Trimming took 5 bases from V and 6 from J, leaving 14 bases between them. CDR1 is DFQATT, CDR2 SNEGSKA, per germline (reference sequence). CDR3 bases: TGCAGTGCTTCAGGGCCGGGAAGCGAGCAGTACTTC. This translates into CSASGPGSEQYF.

This clonotype was counted at least ten times. V gene TRBV7-9 combines with J gene TRBJ2-5, with D uncertain. The CDR3 loop spans 12 amino acids. Germline V gene data show CDR1 as SEHNR and CDR2 as FQNEAQ (reference sequence). V was clipped by 7 bases and J by 5 bases, with 11 bases between them. For the CDR3, the DNA is TGTGCCAGCACCCAGATGGGGGAGACCCAGTACTTC. Translation: CASTQMGETQYF.

This clonotype was seen repeatedly, ten times or more. The chain has TRBV5-1 and TRBJ1-3; 8 positions agree with TRBD1. The CDR3 has 17 residues. Per the germline V gene, CDR1 is SGHRS and CDR2 is YFSETQ. Germline trimming cut 4 bases from V and 2 bases from J; bases unmatched to any gene: 11. Here the CDR3 DNA reads TGCGCCAGCAGCAGTGGATACAGGGGGAAAACTGGAAACACCATATATTTT. This translates into CASSSGYRGKTGNTIYF.

This clonotype was seen at least ten times. The chain uses TRBV12-3 or TRBV12-4 and TRBJ2-5, with TRBD1 as a possible D gene (7 bases). This CDR3 is built from 13 residues. V lost 4 bases and J 4 bases, leaving 10 bases between the germline ends. This CDR3 reads CASSWRGRETQYF. In nucleotides, the CDR3 is TGTGCCAGCAGTTGGAGGGGGCGAGAGACCCAGTACTTC.

This clonotype was picked up a small number of times. The chain couples TRBV12-3 or TRBV12-4 to TRBJ2-3; 9 nucleotides line up with TRBD2. The CDR3 spans 16 residues. V shed 7 bases and J 7 bases; nucleotides not matched to a gene: 15. The CDR3 here is CASTFPSAGGPNTQYF. In DNA, the CDR3 is TGTGCCAGCACTTTCCCCTCGGCGGGAGGGCCAAATACGCAGTATTTT.

A note on this clonotype: A read error is possible here, since a much larger clone lies one base away. The V gene is TRBV6-9, the J gene TRBJ2-2; 11 nucleotides agree with TRBD2. The germline CDR1 and CDR2 sequences are MNHGY and SVAAGI. V trimming: 3 bases; J trimming: 4 bases; junction bases outside the gene matches: 10. CDR3 length equals 18 residues. In nucleotides, the CDR3 is TGTGCCAGCAGTTACTCGCTAGCGGGAGGCCTGAGCACCGGGGAGCTGTTTTTT. Its translation is CASSYSLAGGLSTGELFF.

This clonotype was seen repeatedly, ten times or more. The rearrangement joins TRBV7-9 to TRBJ2-7; D ambiguous. The ends were cut back, 1 base at V and 7 bases at J, with 14 bases in the middle. Looked up from germline, CDR1 is SEHNR and CDR2 is FQNEAQ (reference sequence). The CDR3 totals 14 residues. The CDR3 DNA is TGTGCCAGCAGCTTAGTTCCGGCGTTTAGGGAGCAGTACTTC. Amino acid sequence: CASSLVPAFREQYF.

This clonotype has more than one count but fewer than ten. The gene calls are TRBV4-1 and TRBJ2-3; TRBD2 is a possible D gene (5 bases). CDR3 length equals 16 residues. The germline V gene encodes CDR1 MGHRA and CDR2 YSYEKL. V was shortened by 8 bases and J by 2 bases, with 20 bases between the two germline ends. This CDR3 is CASFEGAFMITDTQYF. The CDR3 bases are TGCGCCAGCTTTGAGGGCGCCTTCATGATCACAGATACGCAGTATTTT.